This T cell receptor (beta chain) was recorded in a study of control samples from healthy donors and cancer patients. The CDR3 has 14 residues. From germline, CDR1 is LNHDA and CDR2 SQIVND (reference sequence). V was trimmed by 3 bases and J by 1 base, leaving 7 bases between them. Repertoires were generated with immunoSEQ multiplex PCR, while TCRdb's copy carries only in-frame clones and drops some. In the table there are about 130,000 clones, 85% to 95% of which are singletons. Sequencing used blood. The chain has TRBV19 and TRBJ2-1, with a weak D call TRBD2 (5 bases). This sequence originates from a man aged 18 to 29 in good health. The CDR3 DNA is TGTGCCAGTAGTATTGAGGGTTCCTACAATGAGCAGTTCTTC. This codes for CASSIEGSYNEQFF.